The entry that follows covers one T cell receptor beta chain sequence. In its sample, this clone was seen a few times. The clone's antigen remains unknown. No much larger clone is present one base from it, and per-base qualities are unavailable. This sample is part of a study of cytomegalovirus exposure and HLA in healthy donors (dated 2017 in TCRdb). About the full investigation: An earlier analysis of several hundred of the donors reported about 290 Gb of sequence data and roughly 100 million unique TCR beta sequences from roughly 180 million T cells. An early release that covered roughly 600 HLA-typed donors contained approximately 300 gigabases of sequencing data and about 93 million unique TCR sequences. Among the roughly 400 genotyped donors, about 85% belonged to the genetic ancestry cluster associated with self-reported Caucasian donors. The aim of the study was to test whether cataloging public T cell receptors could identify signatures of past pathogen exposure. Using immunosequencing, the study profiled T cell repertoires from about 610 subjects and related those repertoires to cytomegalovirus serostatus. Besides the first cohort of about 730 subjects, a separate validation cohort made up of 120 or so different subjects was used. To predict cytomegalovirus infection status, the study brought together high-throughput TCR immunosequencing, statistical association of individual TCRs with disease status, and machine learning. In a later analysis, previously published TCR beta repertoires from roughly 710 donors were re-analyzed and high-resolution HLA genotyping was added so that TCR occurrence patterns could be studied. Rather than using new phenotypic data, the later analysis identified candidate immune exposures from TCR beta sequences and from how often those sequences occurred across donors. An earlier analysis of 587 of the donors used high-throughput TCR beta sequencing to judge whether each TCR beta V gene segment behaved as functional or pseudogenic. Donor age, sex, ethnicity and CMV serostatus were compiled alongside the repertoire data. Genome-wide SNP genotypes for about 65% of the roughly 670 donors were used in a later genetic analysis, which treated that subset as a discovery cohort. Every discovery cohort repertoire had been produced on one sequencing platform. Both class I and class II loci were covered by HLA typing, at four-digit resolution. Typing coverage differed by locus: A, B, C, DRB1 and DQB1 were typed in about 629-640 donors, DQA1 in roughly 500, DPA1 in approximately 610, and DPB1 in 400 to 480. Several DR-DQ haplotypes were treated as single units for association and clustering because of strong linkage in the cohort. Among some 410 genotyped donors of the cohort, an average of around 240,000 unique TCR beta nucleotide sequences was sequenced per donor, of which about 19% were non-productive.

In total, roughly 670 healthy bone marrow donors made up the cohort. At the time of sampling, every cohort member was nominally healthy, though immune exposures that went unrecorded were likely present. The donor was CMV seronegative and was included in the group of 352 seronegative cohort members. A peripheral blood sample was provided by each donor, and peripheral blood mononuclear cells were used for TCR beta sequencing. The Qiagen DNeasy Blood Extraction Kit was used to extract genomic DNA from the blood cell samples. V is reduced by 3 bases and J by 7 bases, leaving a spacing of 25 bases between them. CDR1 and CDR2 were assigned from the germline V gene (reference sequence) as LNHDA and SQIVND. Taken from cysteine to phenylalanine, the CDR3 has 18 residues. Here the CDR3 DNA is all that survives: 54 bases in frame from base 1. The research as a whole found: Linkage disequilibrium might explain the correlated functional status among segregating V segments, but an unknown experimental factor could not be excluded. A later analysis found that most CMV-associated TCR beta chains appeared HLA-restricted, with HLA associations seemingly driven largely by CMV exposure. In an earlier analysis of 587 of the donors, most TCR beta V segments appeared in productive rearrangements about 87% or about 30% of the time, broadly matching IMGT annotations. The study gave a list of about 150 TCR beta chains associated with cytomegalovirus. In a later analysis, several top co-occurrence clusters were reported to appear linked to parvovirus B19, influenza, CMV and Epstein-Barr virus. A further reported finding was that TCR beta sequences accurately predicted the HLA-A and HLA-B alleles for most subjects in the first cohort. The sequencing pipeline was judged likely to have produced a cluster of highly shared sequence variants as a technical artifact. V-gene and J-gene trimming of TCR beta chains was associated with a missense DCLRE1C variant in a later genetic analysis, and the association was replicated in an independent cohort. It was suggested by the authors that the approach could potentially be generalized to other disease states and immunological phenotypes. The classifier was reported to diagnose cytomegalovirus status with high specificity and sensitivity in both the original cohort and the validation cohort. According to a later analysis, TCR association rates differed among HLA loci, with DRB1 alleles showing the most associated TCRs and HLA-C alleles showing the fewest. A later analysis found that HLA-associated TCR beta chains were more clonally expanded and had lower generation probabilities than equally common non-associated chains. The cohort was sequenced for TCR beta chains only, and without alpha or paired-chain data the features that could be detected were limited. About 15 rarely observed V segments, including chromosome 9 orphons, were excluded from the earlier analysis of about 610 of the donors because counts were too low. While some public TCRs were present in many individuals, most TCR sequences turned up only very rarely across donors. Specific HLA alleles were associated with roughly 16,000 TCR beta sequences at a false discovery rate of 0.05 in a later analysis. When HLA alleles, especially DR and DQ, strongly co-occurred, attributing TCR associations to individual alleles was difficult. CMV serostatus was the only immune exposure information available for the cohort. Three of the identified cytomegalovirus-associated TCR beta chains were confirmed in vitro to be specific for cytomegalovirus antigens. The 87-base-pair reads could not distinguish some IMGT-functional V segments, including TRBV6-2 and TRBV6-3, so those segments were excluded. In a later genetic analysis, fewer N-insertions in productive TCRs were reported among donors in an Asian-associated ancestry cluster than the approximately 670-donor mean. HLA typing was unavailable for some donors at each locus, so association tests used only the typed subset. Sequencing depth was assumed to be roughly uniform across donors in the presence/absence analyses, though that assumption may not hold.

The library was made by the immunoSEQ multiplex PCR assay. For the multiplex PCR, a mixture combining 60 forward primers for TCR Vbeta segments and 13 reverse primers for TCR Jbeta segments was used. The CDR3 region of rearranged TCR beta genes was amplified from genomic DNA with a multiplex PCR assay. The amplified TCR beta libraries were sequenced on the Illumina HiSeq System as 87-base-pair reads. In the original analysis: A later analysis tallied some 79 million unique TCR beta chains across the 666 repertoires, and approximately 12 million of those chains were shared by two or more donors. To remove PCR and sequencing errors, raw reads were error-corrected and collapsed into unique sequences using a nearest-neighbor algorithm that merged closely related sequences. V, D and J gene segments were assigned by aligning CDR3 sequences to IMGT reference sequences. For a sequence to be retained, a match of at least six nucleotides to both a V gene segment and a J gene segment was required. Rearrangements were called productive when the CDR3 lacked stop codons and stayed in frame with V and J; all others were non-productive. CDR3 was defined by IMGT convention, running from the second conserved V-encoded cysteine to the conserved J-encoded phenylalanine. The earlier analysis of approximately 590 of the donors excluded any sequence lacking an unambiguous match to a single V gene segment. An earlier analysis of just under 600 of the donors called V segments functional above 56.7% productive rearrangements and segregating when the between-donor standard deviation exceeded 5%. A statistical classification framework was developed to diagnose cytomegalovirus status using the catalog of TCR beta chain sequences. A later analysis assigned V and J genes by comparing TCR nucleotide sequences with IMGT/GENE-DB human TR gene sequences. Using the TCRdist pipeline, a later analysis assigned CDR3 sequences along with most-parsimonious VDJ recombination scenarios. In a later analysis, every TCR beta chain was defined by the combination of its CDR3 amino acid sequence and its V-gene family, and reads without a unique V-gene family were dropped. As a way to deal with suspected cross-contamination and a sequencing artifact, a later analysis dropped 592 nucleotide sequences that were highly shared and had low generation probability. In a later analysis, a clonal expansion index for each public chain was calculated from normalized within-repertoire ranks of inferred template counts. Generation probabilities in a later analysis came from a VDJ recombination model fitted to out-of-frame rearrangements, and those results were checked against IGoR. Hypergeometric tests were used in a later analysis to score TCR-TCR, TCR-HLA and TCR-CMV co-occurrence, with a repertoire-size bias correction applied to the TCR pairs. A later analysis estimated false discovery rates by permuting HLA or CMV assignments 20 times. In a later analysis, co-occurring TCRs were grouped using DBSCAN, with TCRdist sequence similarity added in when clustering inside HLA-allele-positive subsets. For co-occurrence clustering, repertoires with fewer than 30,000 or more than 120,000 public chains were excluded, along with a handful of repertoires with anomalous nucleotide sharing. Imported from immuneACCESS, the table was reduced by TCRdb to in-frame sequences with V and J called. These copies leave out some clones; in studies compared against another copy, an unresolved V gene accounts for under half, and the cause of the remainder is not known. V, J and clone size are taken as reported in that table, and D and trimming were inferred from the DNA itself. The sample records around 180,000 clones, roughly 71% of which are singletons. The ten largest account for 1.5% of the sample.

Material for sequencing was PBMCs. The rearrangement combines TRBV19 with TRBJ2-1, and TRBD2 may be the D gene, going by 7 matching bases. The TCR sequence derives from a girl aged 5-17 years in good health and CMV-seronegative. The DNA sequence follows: TGTGCCAGTAGTATCCTGGGCAGGGGACTACCCCAGTCGAATGAGCAGTTCTTC. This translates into CASSILGRGLPQSNEQFF.